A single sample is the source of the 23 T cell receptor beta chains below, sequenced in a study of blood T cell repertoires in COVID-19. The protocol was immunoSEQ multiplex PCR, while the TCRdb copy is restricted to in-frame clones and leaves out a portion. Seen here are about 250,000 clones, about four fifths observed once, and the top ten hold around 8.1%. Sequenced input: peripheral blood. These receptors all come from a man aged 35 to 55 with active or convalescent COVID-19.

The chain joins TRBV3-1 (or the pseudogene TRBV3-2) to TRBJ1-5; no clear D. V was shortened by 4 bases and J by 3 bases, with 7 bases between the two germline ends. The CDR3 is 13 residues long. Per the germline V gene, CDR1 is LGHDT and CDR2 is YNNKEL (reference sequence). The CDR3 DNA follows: TGTGCCAGCAGCCCTTATTCCAATCAGCCCCAGCATTTT. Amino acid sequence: CASSPYSNQPQHF.

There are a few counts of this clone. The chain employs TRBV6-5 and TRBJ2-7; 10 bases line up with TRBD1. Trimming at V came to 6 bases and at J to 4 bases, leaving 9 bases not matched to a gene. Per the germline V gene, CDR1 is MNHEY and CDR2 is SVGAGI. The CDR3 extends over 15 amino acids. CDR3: CASSATGQGGYEQYF. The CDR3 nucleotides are TGTGCCAGCAGCGCGACTGGACAGGGGGGGTACGAGCAGTACTTC.

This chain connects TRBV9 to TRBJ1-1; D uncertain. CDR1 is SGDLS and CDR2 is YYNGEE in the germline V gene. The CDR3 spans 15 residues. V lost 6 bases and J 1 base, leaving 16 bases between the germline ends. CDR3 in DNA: TGTGCCAGCAACCCCCACCTGGCGGCGAACACTGAAGCTTTCTTT. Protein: CASNPHLAANTEAFF.

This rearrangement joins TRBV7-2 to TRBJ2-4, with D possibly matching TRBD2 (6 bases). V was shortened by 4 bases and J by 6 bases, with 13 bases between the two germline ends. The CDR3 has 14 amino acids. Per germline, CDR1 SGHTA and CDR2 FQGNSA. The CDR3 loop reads CASSYDRGGNIQYF. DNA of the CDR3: TGTGCCAGCAGCTACGATCGGGGAGGAAACATTCAGTACTTC.

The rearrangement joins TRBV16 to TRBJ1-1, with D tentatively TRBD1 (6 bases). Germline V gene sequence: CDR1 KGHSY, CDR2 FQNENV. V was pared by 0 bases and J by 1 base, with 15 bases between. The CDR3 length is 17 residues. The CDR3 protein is CASSQSLGQTRNTEAFF. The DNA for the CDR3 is TGTGCCAGCAGCCAATCCCTTGGACAGACAAGGAACACTGAAGCTTTCTTT.

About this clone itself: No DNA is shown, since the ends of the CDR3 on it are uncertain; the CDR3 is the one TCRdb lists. The CDR3 protein is CASSSSTGWVTNEKLFF. J is TRBJ1-4 and V is TRBV28; the D call in the table, TRBD1, was not verified against the DNA. From its first to its last residue, the CDR3 has 17 amino acids. Germline V gene sequence: CDR1 MDHEN, CDR2 SYDVKM.

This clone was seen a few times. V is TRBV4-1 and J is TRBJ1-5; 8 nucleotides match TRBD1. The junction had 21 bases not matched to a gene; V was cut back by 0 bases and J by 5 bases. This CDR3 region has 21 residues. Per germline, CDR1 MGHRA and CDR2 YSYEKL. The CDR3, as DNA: TGCGCCAGCAGCCAAGATCTGGCAGGGGGCCCACCCCCGCTAACTTATCAGCCCCAGCATTTT. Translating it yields CASSQDLAGGPPPLTYQPQHF.

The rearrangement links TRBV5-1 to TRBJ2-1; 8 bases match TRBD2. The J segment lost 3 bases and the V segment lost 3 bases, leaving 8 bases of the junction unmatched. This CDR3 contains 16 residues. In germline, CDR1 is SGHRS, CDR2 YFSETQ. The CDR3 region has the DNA TGCGCCAGCAGCTGGACTGGACGGGGGGGCTACAATGAGCAGTTCTTC. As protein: CASSWTGRGGYNEQFF.

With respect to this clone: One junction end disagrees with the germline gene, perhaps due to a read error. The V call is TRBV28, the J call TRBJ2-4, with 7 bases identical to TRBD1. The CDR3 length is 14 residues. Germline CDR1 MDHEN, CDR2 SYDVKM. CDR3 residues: CASSPGQTKSIQYF. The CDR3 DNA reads TGTGCCAGCTCCCCGGGACAGACTAAAAGCATTCAGTACTTC.

CDR3 residues: CASSLNGDRANEKLFF. The CDR3 DNA reads as TGTGCCAGCAGCTTAAACGGGGACAGGGCAAATGAAAAACTGTTTTTT. The rearrangement links TRBV7-3 to TRBJ1-4, with 9 bases aligning to TRBD1. The CDR3 contains 16 residues. Germline V gives CDR1 SGHTA, CDR2 FQGTGA. V lost 1 base, J lost 5 bases, and 5 bases stayed unmatched.

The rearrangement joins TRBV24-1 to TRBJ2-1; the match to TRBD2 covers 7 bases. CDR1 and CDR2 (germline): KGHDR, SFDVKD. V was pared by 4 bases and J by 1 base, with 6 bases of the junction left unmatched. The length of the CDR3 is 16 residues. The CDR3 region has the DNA TGTGCCACCAGTGACCGCGCTAGCGGTTCCTACAATGAGCAGTTCTTC. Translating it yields CATSDRASGSYNEQFF.

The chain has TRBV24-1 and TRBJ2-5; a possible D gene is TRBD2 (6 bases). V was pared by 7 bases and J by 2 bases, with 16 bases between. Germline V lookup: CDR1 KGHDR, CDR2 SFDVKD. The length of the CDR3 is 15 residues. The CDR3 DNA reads TGTGCCACCAGCCCCGGGACTTACTTACAAGAGACCCAGTACTTC. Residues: CATSPGTYLQETQYF.

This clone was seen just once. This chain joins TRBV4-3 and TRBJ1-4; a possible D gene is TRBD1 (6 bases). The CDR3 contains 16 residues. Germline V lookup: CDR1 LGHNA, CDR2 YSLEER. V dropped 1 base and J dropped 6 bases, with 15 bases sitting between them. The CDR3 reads CASSQGGGVSYEKLFF. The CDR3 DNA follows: TGCGCCAGCAGCCAAGGGGGGGGCGTGTCCTATGAAAAACTGTTTTTT.

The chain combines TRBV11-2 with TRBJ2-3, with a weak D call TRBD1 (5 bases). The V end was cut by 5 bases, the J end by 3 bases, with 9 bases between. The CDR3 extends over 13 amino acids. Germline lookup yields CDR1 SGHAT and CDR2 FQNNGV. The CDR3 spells CASSGAATDTQYF. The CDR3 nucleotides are TGTGCCAGCAGCGGGGCAGCAACAGATACGCAGTATTTT. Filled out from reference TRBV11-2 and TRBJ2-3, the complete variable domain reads EAGVAQSPRYKIIEKRQSVAFWCNPISGHATLYWYQQILGQGPKLLIQFQNNGVVDDSQLPKDRFSAERLKGVDSTLKIQPAKLEDSAVYLCASSGAATDTQYFGPGTRLTVL.

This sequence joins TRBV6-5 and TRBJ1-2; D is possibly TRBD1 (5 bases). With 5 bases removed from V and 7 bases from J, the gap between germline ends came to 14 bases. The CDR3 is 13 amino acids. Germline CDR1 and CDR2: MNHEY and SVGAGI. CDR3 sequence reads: CASSPGGGFGYTF. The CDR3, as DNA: TGTGCCAGCAGTCCTGGCGGGGGGTTTGGCTACACCTTC.

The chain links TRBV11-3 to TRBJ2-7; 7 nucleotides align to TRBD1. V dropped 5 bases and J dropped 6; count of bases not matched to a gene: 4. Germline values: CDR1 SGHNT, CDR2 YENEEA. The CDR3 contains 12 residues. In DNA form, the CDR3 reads TGTGCCAGCAGCCCACGGACAGGCGAGCAGTACTTC. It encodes CASSPRTGEQYF.

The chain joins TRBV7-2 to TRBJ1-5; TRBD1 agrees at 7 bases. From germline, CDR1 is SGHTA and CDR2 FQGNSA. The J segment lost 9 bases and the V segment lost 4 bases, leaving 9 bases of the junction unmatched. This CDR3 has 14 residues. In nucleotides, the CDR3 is TGTGCCAGCAGCTCAACGACAGGGCGGCGGCCCCAGCATTTT. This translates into CASSSTTGRRPQHF. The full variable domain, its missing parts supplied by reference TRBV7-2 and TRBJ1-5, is GAGVSQSPSNKVTEKGKDVELRCDPISGHTALYWYRQSLGQGLEFLIYFQGNSAPDKSGLPSDRFSAERTGGSVSTLTIQRTQQEDSAVYLCASSSTTGRRPQHFGDGTRLSIL.

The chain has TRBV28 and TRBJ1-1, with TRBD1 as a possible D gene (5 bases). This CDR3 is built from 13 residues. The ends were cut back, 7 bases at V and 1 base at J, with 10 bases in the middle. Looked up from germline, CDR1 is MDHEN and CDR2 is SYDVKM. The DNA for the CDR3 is TGTGCCAGCACGAGGACAAGGAACACTGAAGCTTTCTTT. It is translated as CASTRTRNTEAFF.

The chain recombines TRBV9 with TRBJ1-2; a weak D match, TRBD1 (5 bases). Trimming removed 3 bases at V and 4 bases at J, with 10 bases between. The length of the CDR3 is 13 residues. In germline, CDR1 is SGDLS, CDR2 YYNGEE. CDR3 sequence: CASSESTAYGYTF. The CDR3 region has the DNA TGTGCCAGCAGCGAGTCGACAGCCTATGGCTACACCTTC. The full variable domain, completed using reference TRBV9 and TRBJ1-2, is DSGVTQTPKHLITATGQRVTLRCSPRSGDLSVYWYQQSLDQGLQFLIQYYNGEERAKGNILERFSAQQFPDLHSELNLSSLELGDSALYFCASSESTAYGYTFGSGTRLTVV.

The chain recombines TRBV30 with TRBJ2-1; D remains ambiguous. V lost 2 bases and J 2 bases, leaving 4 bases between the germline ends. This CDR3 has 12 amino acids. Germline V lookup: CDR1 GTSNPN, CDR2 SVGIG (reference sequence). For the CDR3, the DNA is TGTGCCTGGAGTCCAGCCTACAATGAGCAGTTCTTC. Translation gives CAWSPAYNEQFF.

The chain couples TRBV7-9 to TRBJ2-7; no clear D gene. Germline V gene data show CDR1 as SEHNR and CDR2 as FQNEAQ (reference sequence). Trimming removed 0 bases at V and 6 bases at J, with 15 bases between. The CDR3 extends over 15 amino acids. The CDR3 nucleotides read TGTGCCAGCAGCTTAGCCCCCCCCGGTTCGGGCGAGCAGTACTTC. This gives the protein CASSLAPPGSGEQYF. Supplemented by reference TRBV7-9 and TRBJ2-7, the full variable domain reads DTGVSQNPRHKITKRGQNVTFRCDPISEHNRLYWYRQTLGQGPEFLTYFQNEAQLEKSRLLSDRFSAERPKGSFSTLEIQRTEQGDSAMYLCASSLAPPGSGEQYFGPGTRLTVT.

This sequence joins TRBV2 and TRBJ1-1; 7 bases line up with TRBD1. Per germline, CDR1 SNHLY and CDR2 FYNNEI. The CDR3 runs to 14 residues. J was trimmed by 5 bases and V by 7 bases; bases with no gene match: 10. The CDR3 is CASKRGGAGTEAFF. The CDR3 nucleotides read TGTGCCAGCAAAAGAGGGGGCGCGGGTACTGAAGCTTTCTTT.

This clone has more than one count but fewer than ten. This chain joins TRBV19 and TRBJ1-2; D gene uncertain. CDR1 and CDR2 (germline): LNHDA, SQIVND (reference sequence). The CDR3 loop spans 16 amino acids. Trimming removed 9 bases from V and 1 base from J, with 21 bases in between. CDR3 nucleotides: TGTGCCAGCTCCGCCCTAAACCCGCGAGGTAACTATGGCTACACCTTC. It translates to CASSALNPRGNYGYTF.